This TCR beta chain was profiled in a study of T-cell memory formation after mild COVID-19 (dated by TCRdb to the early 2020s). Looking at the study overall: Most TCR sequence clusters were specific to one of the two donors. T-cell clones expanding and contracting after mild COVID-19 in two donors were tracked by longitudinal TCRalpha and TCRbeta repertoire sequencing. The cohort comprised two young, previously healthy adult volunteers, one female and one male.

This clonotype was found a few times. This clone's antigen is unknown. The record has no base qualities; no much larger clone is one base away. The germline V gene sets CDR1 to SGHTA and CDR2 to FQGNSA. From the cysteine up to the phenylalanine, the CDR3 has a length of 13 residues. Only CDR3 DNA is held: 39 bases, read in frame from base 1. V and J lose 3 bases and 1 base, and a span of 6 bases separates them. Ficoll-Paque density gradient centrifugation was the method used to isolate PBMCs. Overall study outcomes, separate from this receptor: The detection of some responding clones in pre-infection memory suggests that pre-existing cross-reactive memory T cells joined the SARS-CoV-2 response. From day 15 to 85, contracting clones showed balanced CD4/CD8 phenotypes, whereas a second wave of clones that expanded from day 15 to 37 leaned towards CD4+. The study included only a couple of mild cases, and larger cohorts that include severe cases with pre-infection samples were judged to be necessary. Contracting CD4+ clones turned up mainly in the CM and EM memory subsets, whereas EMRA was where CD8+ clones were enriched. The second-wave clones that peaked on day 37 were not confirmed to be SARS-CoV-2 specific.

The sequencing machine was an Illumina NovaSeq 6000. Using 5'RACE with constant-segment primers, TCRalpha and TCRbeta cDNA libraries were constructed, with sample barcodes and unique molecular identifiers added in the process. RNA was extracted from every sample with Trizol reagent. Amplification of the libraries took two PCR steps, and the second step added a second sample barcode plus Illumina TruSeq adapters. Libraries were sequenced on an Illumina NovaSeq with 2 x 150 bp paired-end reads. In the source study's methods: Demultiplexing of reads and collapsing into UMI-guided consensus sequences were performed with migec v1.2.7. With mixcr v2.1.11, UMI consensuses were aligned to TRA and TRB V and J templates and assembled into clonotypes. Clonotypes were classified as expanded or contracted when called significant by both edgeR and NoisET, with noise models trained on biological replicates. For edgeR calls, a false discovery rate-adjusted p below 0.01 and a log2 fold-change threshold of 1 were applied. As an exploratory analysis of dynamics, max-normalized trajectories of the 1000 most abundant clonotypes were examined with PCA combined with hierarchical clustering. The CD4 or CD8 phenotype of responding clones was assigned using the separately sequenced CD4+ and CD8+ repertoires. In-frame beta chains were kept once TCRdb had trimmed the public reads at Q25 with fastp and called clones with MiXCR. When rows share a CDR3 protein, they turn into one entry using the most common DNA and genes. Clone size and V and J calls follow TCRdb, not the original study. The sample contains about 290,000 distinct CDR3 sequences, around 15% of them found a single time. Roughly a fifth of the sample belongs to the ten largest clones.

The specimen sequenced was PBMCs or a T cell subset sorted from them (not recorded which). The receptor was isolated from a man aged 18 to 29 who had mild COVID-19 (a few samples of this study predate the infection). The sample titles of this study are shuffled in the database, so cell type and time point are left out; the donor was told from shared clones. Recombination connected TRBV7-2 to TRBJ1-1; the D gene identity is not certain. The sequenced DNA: TGTGCCAGCAGCTTGACGTGGAACACTGAAGCTTTCTTT. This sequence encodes CASSLTWNTEAFF.